This is a list of T cell receptor beta chains from one sample in a study of regulatory T cells in long-lasting Graves disease. TCRdb used MiXCR to reprocess the multiplex PCR reads, holding one entry per CDR3 protein. This sample yields over 350,000 distinct CDR3 sequences, of which less than 25% are seen a single time; about a fifth belongs to the top ten. Specimen: peripheral blood mononuclear cells (PBMCs), collected when the disease was refractory, from a patient treated with antithyroid drugs. The receptors were gathered from a female donor with Graves disease. The CDR3 runs from the conserved cysteine through the conserved F or W. D genes are given only for firm matches. Where a row states a size, it is once, few, many or the class of an expanded clone; other rows omit it.

D	J	size	V	DNA	CDR3
TRBD1	TRBJ2-7	.	TRBV15	TGTGCCACCAGCAGAGGCGGGACAGGTACCGAGCAGTACTTC	CATSRGGTGTEQYF
.	TRBJ2-1	.	TRBV28	TGTGCCAGCCTAGGAGGGGGCTATGAGCAGTTCTTC	CASLGGGYEQFF
.	TRBJ1-6	few	TRBV19	TGTGCCAGTAGTATCGGCGGATGGCAGGGAGTTTCACCCCTCCACTTT	CASSIGGWQGVSPLHF
.	TRBJ2-7	many	TRBV11-2	TGTGCCAGCAGCTTGACAGGCGGCGCCTACGAGCAGTACTTC	CASSLTGGAYEQYF
.	TRBJ1-5	many	TRBV24-1	TGTGCCACCCAAAAGACAGGTAGCAATCAGCCCCAGCATTTT	CATQKTGSNQPQHF
TRBD2	TRBJ2-2	few	TRBV7-2	TGTGCCAGCAGCTTTCTAGCGGGAGGGCCCGGGGAGCTGTTTTTT	CASSFLAGGPGELFF
TRBD1	TRBJ2-6	few	TRBV7-8	TGTGCCAGCAGTAAAAACCCTTTTGGGGACAGAGCCAACGCCCTGACTTTC	CASSKNPFGDRANALTF
.	TRBJ1-1	many	TRBV6-2/TRBV6-3	TGTGCCACTCCAGCCAGCAGGGGCACTGAAGCTTTCTTT	CATPASRGTEAFF
.	TRBJ2-2	many	TRBV7-2	TGTGCCAGCAGCTCGAGGCGGGACGGCAGCGGGGAGCTGTTTTTT	CASSSRRDGSGELFF
.	TRBJ2-5	.	TRBV6-2/TRBV6-3	TGTGCCAGCAGTTACGGGGGAGGTGGAAAGACCCAGTACTTC	CASSYGGGGKTQYF
.	TRBJ1-5	.	TRBV19	TGTGCCAGTAGTATGGAGCCCCAGCATTTT	CASSMEPQHF
TRBD1	TRBJ2-1	.	TRBV6-1	TGTGCCAGCAGCACCCGACAGGGGATCTACAATGAGCAGTTCTTC	CASSTRQGIYNEQFF
.	TRBJ1-1	few	TRBV12-3/TRBV12-4	TGTGCCAGCAGTTTTAAGGCCAACACTGAAGCTTTCTTT	CASSFKANTEAFF
TRBD2	TRBJ2-5	many	TRBV6-1	TGTGCCAGCCGCGGACTAGCGGGAGAGAAGACCCAGTACTTC	CASRGLAGEKTQYF
TRBD2	TRBJ2-1	.	TRBV12-3/TRBV12-4	TGTGCCAGCACCCGTCCCGGGAGGGCCGATGAGCAGTTCTTC	CASTRPGRADEQFF
.	TRBJ2-1	.	TRBV29-1	TGCAGCGGTGTCAGGGGTACGGACTACAATGAGCAGTTCTTC	CSGVRGTDYNEQFF
TRBD1	TRBJ2-7	.	TRBV29-1	TGCAGCGTTGTCCCAGGGGGCTCCTACGAGCAGTACTTC	CSVVPGGSYEQYF
.	TRBJ1-2	.	TRBV29-1	TGCAGCGTTGTGGAAGGGAACTATGGCTACACCTTC	CSVVEGNYGYTF
.	TRBJ1-2	many	TRBV6-5	TGTGCCAGCAGTTTACAGGGAGCTAACTATGGCTACACCTTC	CASSLQGANYGYTF
.	TRBJ1-1	many	TRBV3-1	TGTGCCAGCAGCCGATTACGCACTGAAGCTTTCTTT	CASSRLRTEAFF
TRBD1	TRBJ2-2	few	TRBV7-2	TGTGCCAGCAGCTTCTCGGGACAGGGGTCCGGGGAGCTGTTTTTT	CASSFSGQGSGELFF
.	TRBJ2-7	.	TRBV27	TGTGCCAGCAGCCTAGGTTTTCGGACAGCCATCTACGAGCAGTACTTC	CASSLGFRTAIYEQYF
.	TRBJ2-2	many	TRBV11-2	TGTGCCAGCAGCTTAGTGAGGGGAACCGGGGAGCTGTTTTTT	CASSLVRGTGELFF
.	TRBJ2-7	.	TRBV11-2	TGTGCCAGCAGCTTAGCCGGGTACACATCCTACGAGCAGTACTTC	CASSLAGYTSYEQYF
.	TRBJ2-7	.	TRBV20-1	TGCAGTGCTAGAGTCGAGGTCTACGAGCAGTACTTC	CSARVEVYEQYF
TRBD2	TRBJ2-5	few	TRBV6-2/TRBV6-3	TGTGCCAGCACCGCACAACTAGCGGGATACCAAGAGACCCAGTACTTC	CASTAQLAGYQETQYF
.	TRBJ1-5	many	TRBV6-5	TGTGCCAGCAGTTACTCGTCTGACAGGCCAAACAATCAGCCCCAGCATTTT	CASSYSSDRPNNQPQHF
.	TRBJ1-1	.	TRBV28	TGTGCCAGCACCCCCCCGGACAGAATGAACACTGAAGCTTTCTTT	CASTPPDRMNTEAFF
TRBD2	TRBJ2-1	few	TRBV28	TGTGCCAGCAGTAGTTTAGCGGGAATGTACAATGAGCAGTTCTTC	CASSSLAGMYNEQFF
TRBD2	TRBJ2-5	many	TRBV20-1	TGCAGTGCTAGGGGGACTATCGGAGCCCAAGAGACCCAGTACTTC	CSARGTIGAQETQYF
.	TRBJ2-5	.	TRBV5-1	TGCGCCAGCAGCTCCAAGGGAGAGACCCAGTACTTC	CASSSKGETQYF
TRBD1	TRBJ1-3	.	TRBV10-3	TGTGCCATCAGTGCGGACAGGGGGCCTGGAAACACCATATATTTT	CAISADRGPGNTIYF
TRBD2	TRBJ2-3	.	TRBV7-2	TGTGCCAGCAGACCCCGGGGGGGAGCACGCGCAGATACGCAGTATTTT	CASRPRGGARADTQYF
TRBD1	TRBJ2-7	many	TRBV6-1	TGTGCCAGCACCGGGACAGGGGGTGGAGAGCAGTACTTC	CASTGTGGGEQYF
.	TRBJ2-7	.	TRBV25-1	TGTGCCAGCAGCCTTGGGGGTCATGCGGAGCAGTACTTC	CASSLGGHAEQYF
.	TRBJ2-7	.	TRBV7-3	TGTGCCAGCAGCTTAAACGCGGGACCAGTCTACGAGCAGTACTTC	CASSLNAGPVYEQYF
.	TRBJ2-4	many	TRBV7-3	TGTGCCAGCAGCTTATCAAGGGCAGCTAAAAACATTCAGTACTTC	CASSLSRAAKNIQYF
.	TRBJ1-1	many	TRBV20-1	TGCAGTGCTAGAGACGGGCCCATGAACACTGAAGCTTTCTTT	CSARDGPMNTEAFF
.	TRBJ2-6	many	TRBV2	TGTGCCAGCAGTCCCCGGGGCCCAGGAGGGGCCAACGTCCTGACTTTC	CASSPRGPGGANVLTF
TRBD1	TRBJ2-5	.	TRBV5-4	TGTGCCAGCAGCCCTCTCGGGACAGGGGGGGTGTGGGAGACCCAGTACTTC	CASSPLGTGGVWETQYF
.	TRBJ1-2	.	TRBV10-3	TGTGCCATCAGCGAAAGGACGGTCTCGCGTGGCTACACCTTC	CAISERTVSRGYTF
.	TRBJ2-7	many	TRBV7-9	TGTGCCAGCAGCCACGTCGGCCTAGTCCCCTTTGCCCCGGAGCAGTACTTC	CASSHVGLVPFAPEQYF
TRBD2	TRBJ2-2	.	TRBV5-1	TGCGCCAGCAGTACCGGGACTAGCGGGAACACCGGGGAGCTGTTTTTT	CASSTGTSGNTGELFF
.	TRBJ1-2	many	TRBV12-3/TRBV12-4	TGTGCCAGCACCTCGGAGTCCTATGGCTACACCTTC	CASTSESYGYTF
TRBD2	TRBJ2-7	many	TRBV5-1	TGCGCCAGCAGCCGTGGACTAGCCCCTCAACGTTGGGAGCAGTACTTC	CASSRGLAPQRWEQYF
.	TRBJ1-2	.	TRBV6-5	TGTGCCAGCAGTTACTCGAAGGTTACCTATGGCTACACCTTC	CASSYSKVTYGYTF
TRBD2	TRBJ2-5	few	TRBV3-1	TGTGCCAGCAGCCAAGGACTAGCAGGCAACCTTCTCCAAGAGACCCAGTACTTC	CASSQGLAGNLLQETQYF
TRBD2	TRBJ2-2	many	TRBV28	TGTGCCAGCAGTAGGGGACTAGCGGGAGTAAGAGCGAACACCGGGGAGCTGTTTTTT	CASSRGLAGVRANTGELFF
.	TRBJ2-5	many	TRBV20-1	TGCAGTGCTAGCGGGGCCCAAGAGACCCAGTACTTC	CSASGAQETQYF
.	TRBJ2-2	.	TRBV12-5	TGTGCTAGTGGTTTAGATACAGGGTCCGCCGGGGAGCTGTTTTTT	CASGLDTGSAGELFF
.	TRBJ1-4	few	TRBV12-3/TRBV12-4	TGTGCCAGCAGTCAGGGCAGGGTCGATGAAAAACTGCTTTTT	CASSQGRVDEKLLF
TRBD1	TRBJ1-1	few	TRBV12-3/TRBV12-4	TGTGCCAGCAGCCCCCGGGACAGTTACACTGAAGCTTTCTTT	CASSPRDSYTEAFF
.	TRBJ1-1	.	TRBV20-1	TGCAGTGCTAGACTCCCGGGACAAATAAACACTGAAGCTTTCTTT	CSARLPGQINTEAFF
.	TRBJ1-1	many	TRBV11-2	TGTGCCAGCAGCTTAGTCGGGGATTTCACTGAAGCTTTCTTT	CASSLVGDFTEAFF
.	TRBJ2-7	.	TRBV6-5	TGTGCCAGCAGTTCCGGACCTATCGGCGAGCAGTACTTC	CASSSGPIGEQYF
.	TRBJ2-7	many	TRBV27	TGTGCCAGCAGTAAGCAGGGCCTCTCCTACGAGCAGTACTTC	CASSKQGLSYEQYF
TRBD2	TRBJ2-7	.	TRBV6-1	TGTGCCAGCAGCAAACTACTAGCGGGAGCGTCCTACGAGCAGTACTTC	CASSKLLAGASYEQYF
.	TRBJ1-5	.	TRBV20-1	TGCAGTGCTAGTGGGGACACCTATAGCAATCAGCCCCAGCATTTT	CSASGDTYSNQPQHF
.	TRBJ2-7	many	TRBV7-2	TGTGCCAGCAGCTTAGGACAGGCGCTCAACGAGCAGTACTTC	CASSLGQALNEQYF
.	TRBJ2-2	once	TRBV9	TGTGCCAGCAGCGTAGAAGTGGACACCGGGGAGCTGTTTTTT	CASSVEVDTGELFF